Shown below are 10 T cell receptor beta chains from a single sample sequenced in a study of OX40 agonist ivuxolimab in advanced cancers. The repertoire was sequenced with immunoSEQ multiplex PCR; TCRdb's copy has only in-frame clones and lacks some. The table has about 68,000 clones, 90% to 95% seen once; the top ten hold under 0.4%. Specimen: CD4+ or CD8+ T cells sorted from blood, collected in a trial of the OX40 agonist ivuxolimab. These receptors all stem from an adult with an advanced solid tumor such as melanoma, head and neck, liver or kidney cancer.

DNA for the CDR3: TGTGCCAGTAGTATCGACGTTACCTACGAGCAGTACTTC. It codes for CASSIDVTYEQYF. The genes are TRBV19 and TRBJ2-7, with D unclear. V was cut by 3 bases and J by 2 bases, with 8 bases left in between. Germline-derived CDR1 and CDR2 are LNHDA and SQIVND (reference sequence). The CDR3 has 13 residues. Supplemented by reference TRBV19 and TRBJ2-7, the full variable domain reads DGGITQSPKYLFRKEGQNVTLSCEQNLNHDAMYWYRQDPGQGLRLIYYSQIVNDFQKGDIAEGYSVSREKKESFPLTVTSAQKNPTAFYLCASSIDVTYEQYFGPGTRLTVT.

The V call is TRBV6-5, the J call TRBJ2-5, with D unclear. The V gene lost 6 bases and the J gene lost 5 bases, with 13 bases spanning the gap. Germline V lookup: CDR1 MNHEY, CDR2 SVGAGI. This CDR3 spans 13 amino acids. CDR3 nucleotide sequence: TGTGCCAGCAGCCTGGCGTATGGGGAGACCCAGTACTTC. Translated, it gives CASSLAYGETQYF.

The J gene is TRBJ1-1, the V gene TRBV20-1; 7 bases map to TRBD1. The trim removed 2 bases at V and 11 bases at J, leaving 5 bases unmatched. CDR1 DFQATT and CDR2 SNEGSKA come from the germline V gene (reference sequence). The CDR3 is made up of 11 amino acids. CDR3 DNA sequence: TGCAGTGCTAGACGACAGGGTGGGGCTTTCTTT. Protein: CSARRQGGAFF.

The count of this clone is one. CDR3 nucleotides: TGCGCCAGCAGTCAATACAGGGGAAAGAGCAATCAGCCCCAGCATTTT. This sequence encodes CASSQYRGKSNQPQHF. The V call is TRBV23-1, the J call TRBJ1-5; 7 bases map to TRBD1. TRBV23-1 is designated an ORF whose function remains uncertain. Germline trimming cut 1 base from V and 1 base from J; bases unmatched to any gene: 4. This CDR3 spans 16 amino acids.

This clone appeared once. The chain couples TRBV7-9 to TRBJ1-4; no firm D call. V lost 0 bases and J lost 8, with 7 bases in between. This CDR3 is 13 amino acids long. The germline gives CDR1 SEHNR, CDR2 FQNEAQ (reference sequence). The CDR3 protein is CASSLAQEEKLFF. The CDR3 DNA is TGTGCCAGCAGCTTAGCCCAAGAAGAAAAACTGTTTTTT.

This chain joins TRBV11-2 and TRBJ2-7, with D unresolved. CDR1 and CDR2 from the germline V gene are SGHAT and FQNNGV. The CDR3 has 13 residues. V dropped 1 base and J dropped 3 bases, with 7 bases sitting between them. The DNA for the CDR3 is TGTGCCAGCAGCTTAGGACTGAACTACGAGCAGTACTTC. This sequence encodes CASSLGLNYEQYF.

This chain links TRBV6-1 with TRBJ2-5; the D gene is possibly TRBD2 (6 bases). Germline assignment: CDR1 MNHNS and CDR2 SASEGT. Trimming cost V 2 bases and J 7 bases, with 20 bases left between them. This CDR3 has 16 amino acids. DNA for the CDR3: TGTGCCAGCAGTGAAAGGCTTCCTAGCTTGGGGGGGACCCAGTACTTC. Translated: CASSERLPSLGGTQYF.

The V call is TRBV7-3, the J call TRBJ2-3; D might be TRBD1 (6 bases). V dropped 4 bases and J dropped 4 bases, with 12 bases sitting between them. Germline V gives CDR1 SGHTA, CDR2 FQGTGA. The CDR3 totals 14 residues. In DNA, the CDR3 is TGTGCCAGCAGCTCCCTCTCAGGGGCAGATACGCAGTATTTT. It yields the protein CASSSLSGADTQYF.

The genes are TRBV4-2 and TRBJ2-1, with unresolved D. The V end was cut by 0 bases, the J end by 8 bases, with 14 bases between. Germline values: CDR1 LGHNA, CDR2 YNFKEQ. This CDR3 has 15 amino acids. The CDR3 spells CASSQELHWNHEQFF. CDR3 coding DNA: TGTGCCAGCAGCCAAGAGTTACATTGGAATCATGAGCAGTTCTTC.

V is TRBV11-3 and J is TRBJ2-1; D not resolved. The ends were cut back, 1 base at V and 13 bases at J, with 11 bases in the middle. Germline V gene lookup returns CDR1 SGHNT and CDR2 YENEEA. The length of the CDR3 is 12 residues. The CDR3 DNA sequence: TGTGCCAGCAGCTTAGCCCAAGAGACCCAGTTCTTC. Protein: CASSLAQETQFF.